This TCR beta chain was retrieved from a study of OX40 agonist ivuxolimab in advanced cancers. The trim removed 3 bases at V and 0 bases at J, leaving 18 bases unmatched. The CDR3 is 21 amino acids. Germline loops: CDR1 MNHEY, CDR2 SMNVEV (reference sequence). At cycle 4 day 1, cycle 7 day 1, and baseline, blood was sampled. Here immunoSEQ multiplex PCR was the method, and the copy in TCRdb shows in-frame clones only, minus some. The data hold about 94,000 clones, with about 88% observed a single time. The TCR sequence derives from an adult with an advanced solid tumor such as melanoma, head and neck, liver or kidney cancer. V is TRBV27 and J is TRBJ1-3, with TRBD1 matching 9 bases. The material sequenced was CD4+ or CD8+ T cells sorted from blood, taken in a trial of the OX40 agonist ivuxolimab. CDR3 residues: CASSFWVGRDRVKSSGNTIYF. In DNA form, the CDR3 reads TGTGCCAGCAGTTTTTGGGTTGGCCGGGACAGGGTCAAAAGCTCTGGAAACACCATATATTTT.